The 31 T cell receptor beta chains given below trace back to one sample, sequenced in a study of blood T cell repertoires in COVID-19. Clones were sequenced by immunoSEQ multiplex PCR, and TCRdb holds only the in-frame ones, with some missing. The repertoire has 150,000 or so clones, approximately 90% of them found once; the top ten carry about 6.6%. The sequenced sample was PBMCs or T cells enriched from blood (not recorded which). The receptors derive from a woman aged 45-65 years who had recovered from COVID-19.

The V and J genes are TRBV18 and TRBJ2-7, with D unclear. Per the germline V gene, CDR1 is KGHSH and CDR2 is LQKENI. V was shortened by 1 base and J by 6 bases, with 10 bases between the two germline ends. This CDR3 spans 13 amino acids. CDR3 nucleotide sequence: TGTGCCAGCTCACCACGCGTTTGGTCCGAGCAGTACTTC. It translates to CASSPRVWSEQYF.

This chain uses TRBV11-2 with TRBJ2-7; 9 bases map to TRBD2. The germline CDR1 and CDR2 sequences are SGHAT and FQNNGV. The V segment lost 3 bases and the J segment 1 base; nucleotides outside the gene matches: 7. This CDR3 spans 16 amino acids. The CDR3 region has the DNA TGTGCCAGCAGCTTTATTAGCGGGGGTCGGTCCTACGAGCAGTACTTC. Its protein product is CASSFISGGRSYEQYF.

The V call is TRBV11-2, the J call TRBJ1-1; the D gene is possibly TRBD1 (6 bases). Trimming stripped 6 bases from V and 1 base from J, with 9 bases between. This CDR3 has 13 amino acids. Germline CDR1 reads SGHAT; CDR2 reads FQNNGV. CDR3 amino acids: CASSGGRNTEAFF. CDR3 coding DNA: TGTGCCAGCAGTGGGGGCAGGAACACTGAAGCTTTCTTT.

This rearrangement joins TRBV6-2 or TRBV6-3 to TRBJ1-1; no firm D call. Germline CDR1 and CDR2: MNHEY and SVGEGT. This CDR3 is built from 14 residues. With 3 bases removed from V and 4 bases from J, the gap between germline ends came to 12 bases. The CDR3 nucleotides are TGTGCCAGCAGTTATCGGGGTCCGGGCACTGAAGCTTTCTTT. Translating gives CASSYRGPGTEAFF.

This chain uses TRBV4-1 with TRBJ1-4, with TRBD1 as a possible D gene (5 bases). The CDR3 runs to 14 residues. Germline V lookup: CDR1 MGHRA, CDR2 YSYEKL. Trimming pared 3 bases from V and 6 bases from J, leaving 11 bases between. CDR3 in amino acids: CASSQTVSYEKLFF. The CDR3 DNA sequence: TGCGCCAGCAGCCAGACAGTTAGTTATGAAAAACTGTTTTTT.

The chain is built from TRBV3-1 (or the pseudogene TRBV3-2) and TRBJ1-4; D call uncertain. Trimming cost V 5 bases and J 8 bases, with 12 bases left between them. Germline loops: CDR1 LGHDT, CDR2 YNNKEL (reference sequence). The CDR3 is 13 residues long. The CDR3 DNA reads TGTGCCAGCAGCGATGGACTGGTCGAAAAACTGTTTTTT. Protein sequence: CASSDGLVEKLFF.

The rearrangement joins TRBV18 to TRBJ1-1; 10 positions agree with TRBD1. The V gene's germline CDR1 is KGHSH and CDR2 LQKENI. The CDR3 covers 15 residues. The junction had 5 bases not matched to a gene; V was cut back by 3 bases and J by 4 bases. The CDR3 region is CASSPTGQGVTEAFF. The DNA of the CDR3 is TGTGCCAGCTCACCTACTGGACAGGGGGTCACTGAAGCTTTCTTT.

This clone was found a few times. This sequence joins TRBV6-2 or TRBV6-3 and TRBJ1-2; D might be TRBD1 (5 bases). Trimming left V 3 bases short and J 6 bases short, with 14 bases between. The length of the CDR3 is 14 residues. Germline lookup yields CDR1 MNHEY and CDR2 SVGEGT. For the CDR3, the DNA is TGTGCCAGCAGTTATTGGACGGGGGGAAATGGCTACACCTTC. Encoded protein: CASSYWTGGNGYTF.

The CDR3 loop reads CASSLVLAGGRNEQFF. CDR3 bases: TGTGCCAGTAGTTTAGTACTAGCGGGGGGGCGTAATGAGCAGTTCTTC. The genes are TRBV19 and TRBJ2-1, with 13 bases lining up with TRBD2. V was clipped by 5 bases and J by 7 bases; unmatched bases: 8. The CDR3 runs to 16 residues. Germline values: CDR1 LNHDA, CDR2 SQIVND (reference sequence).

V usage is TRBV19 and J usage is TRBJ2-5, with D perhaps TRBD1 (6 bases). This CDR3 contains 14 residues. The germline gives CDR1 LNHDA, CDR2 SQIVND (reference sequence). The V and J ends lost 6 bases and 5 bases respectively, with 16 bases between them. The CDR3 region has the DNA TGTGCCAGTAGATCGGACAGAGCTGGGGAGACCCAGTACTTC. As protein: CASRSDRAGETQYF.

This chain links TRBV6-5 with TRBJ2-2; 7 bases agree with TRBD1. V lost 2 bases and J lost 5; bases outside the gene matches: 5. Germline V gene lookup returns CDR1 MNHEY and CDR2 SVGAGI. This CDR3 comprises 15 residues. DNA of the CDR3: TGTGCCAGCAGTTACCTCAGGGGGAATACCGGGGAGCTGTTTTTT. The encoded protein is CASSYLRGNTGELFF.

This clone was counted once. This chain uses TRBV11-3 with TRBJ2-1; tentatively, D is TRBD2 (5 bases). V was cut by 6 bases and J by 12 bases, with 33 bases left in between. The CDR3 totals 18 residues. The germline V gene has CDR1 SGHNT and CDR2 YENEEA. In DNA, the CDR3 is TGTGCCAGCAGTAAACGAAACATCCGGGAATCGGGTTTCTTTGGGCAGTTCTTC. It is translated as CASSKRNIRESGFFGQFF.

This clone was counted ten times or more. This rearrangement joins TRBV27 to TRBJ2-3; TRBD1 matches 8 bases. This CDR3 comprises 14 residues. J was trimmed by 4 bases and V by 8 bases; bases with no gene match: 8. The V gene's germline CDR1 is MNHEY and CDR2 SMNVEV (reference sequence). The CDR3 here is CASSPQGAADTQYF. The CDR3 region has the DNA TGTGCCAGCTCCCCCCAGGGGGCGGCAGATACGCAGTATTTT.

CDR3 sequence (DNA): TGTGCCAGCAGCGTTGCCAGAAGGGGGACAGATACGCAGTATTTT. Its translation is CASSVARRGTDTQYF. This chain connects TRBV9 to TRBJ2-3; TRBD1 might be the D (6 bases). V lost 2 bases and J 3 bases, leaving 13 bases between the germline ends. The CDR3 is 15 amino acids. The germline V gene encodes CDR1 SGDLS and CDR2 YYNGEE.

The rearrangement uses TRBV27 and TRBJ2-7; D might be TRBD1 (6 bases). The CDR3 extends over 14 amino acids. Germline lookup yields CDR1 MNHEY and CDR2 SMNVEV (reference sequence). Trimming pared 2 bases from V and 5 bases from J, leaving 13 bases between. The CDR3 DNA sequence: TGTGCCAGCAGTTTAGTGGGGGCCCCCAACGAGCAGTACTTC. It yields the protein CASSLVGAPNEQYF.

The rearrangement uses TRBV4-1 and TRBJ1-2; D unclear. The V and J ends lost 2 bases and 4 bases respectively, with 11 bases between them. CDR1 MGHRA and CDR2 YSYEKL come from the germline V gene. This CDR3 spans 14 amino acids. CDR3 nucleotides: TGCGCCAGCAGCCAACCGGTTCGTAGCTATGGCTACACCTTC. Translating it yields CASSQPVRSYGYTF.

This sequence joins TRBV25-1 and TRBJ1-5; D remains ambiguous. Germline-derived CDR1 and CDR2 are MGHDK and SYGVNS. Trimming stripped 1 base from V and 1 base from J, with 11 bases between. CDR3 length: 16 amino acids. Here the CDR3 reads CASSESASVSNQPQHF. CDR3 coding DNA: TGTGCCAGCAGTGAATCCGCCTCGGTGAGCAATCAGCCCCAGCATTTT.

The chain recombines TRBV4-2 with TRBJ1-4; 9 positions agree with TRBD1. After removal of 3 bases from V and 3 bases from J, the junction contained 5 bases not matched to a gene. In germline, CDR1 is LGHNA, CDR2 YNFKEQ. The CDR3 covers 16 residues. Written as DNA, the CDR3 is TGTGCCAGCAGCCAGGCACAGGGGGCGGCTAATGAAAAACTGTTTTTT. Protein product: CASSQAQGAANEKLFF.

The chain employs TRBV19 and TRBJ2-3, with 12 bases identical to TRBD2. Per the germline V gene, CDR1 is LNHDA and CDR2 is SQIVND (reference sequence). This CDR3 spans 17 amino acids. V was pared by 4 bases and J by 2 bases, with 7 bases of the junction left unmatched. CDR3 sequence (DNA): TGTGCCAGTAGTACAATTACTAGCGGGGGGAACACAGATACGCAGTATTTT. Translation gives CASSTITSGGNTDTQYF. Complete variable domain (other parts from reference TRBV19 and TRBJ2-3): DGGITQSPKYLFRKEGQNVTLSCEQNLNHDAMYWYRQDPGQGLRLIYYSQIVNDFQKGDIAEGYSVSREKKESFPLTVTSAQKNPTAFYLCASSTITSGGNTDTQYFGPGTRLTVL.

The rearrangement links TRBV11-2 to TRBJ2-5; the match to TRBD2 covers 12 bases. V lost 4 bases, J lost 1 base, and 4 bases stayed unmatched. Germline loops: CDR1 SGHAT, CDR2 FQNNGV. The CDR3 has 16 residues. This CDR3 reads CASSSGLAGPQETQYF. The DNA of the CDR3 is TGTGCCAGCAGCTCAGGACTAGCGGGGCCCCAAGAGACCCAGTACTTC.

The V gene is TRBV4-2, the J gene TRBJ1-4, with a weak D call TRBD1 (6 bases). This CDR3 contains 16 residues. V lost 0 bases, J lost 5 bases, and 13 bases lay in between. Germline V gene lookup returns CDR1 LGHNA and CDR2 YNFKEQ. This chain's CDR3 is CASSQEGGRKNEKLFF. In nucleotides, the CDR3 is TGTGCCAGCAGCCAAGAAGGGGGTCGTAAGAATGAAAAACTGTTTTTT.

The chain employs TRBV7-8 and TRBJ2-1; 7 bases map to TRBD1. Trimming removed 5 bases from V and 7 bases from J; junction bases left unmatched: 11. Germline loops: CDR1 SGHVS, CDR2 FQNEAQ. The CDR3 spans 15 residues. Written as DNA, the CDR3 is TGTGCCAGCAGCCGTTTGACAGGGAAGGGGAATGAGCAGTTCTTC. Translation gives CASSRLTGKGNEQFF. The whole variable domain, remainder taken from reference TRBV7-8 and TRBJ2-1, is GAGVSQSPRYKVAKRGQDVALRCDPISGHVSLFWYQQALGQGPEFLTYFQNEAQLDKSGLPSDRFFAERPEGSVSTLKIQRTQQEDSAVYLCASSRLTGKGNEQFFGPGTRLTVL.

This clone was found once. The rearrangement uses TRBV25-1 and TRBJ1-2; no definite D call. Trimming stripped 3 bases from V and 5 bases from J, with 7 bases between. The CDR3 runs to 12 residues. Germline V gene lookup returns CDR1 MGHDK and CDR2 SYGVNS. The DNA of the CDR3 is TGTGCCAGCAGTGAGGGCCCATATGGCTACACCTTC. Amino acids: CASSEGPYGYTF.

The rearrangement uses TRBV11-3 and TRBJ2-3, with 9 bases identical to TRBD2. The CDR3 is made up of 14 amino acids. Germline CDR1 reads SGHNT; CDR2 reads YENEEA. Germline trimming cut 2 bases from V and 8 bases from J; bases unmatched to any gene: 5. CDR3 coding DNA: TGTGCCAGCAGCTTAAATGCGGGGGGGGTTACGCAGTATTTT. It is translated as CASSLNAGGVTQYF.

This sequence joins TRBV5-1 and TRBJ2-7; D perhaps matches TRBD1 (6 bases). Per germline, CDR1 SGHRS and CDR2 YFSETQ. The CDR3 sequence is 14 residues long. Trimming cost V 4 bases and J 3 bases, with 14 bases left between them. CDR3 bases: TGCGCCAGCAGCCAGGGACACCTCGGCTACGAGCAGTACTTC. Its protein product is CASSQGHLGYEQYF.

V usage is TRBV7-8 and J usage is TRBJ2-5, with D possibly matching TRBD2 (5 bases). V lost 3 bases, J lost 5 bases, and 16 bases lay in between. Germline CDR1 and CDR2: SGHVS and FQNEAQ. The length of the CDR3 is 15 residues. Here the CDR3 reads CASSFGSWERETQYF. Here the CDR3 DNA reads TGTGCCAGCAGCTTTGGGTCTTGGGAGCGGGAGACCCAGTACTTC.

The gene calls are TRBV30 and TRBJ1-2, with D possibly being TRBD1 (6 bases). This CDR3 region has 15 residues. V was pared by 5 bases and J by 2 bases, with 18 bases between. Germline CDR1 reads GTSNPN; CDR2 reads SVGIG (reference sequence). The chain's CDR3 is CAWYLGATTNYGYTF. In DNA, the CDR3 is TGTGCCTGGTATCTGGGGGCCACCACCAACTATGGCTACACCTTC.

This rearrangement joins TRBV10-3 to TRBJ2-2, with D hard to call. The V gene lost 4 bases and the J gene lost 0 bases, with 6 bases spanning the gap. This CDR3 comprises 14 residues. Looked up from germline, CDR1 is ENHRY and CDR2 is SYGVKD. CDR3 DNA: TGTGCCATCAGTGTAAAATCGAACACCGGGGAGCTGTTTTTT. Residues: CAISVKSNTGELFF.

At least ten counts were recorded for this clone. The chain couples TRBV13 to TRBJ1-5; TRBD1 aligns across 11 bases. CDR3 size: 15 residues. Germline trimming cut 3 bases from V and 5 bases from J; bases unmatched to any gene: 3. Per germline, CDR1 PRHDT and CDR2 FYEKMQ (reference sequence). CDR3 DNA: TGTGCCAGCAGCTTTGGGACAGGGGGTGATCAGCCCCAGCATTTT. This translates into CASSFGTGGDQPQHF.

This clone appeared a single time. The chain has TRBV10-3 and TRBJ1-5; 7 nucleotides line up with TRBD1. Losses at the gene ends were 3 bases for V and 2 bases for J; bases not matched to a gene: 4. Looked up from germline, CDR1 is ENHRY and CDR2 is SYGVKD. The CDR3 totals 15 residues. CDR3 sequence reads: CAISDAQGGNQPQHF. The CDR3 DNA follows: TGTGCCATCAGTGATGCCCAGGGGGGCAATCAGCCCCAGCATTTT.

CDR3 nucleotides: TGTGCCAGCAGCCCGGGACAGACGAGCTCCTACGAGCAGTACTTC. It is translated as CASSPGQTSSYEQYF. The chain uses TRBV27 and TRBJ2-7, with 7 bases identical to TRBD1. This CDR3 has 15 residues. Per germline, CDR1 MNHEY and CDR2 SMNVEV (reference sequence). V lost 6 bases to trimming and J lost 0 bases; unmatched junction nucleotides: 8.